This TCR beta chain is from a study of T cell repertoires in cytomegalovirus infection. TCRdb fed the reads into MiXCR, producing one record per CDR3 protein. The repertoire has approximately 490,000 distinct CDR3 sequences, about 11% of them found once; the top ten carry 9.5% to 13%. Trimming cost V 1 base and J 0 bases, with 4 bases left between them. The germline V gene encodes CDR1 SGDLS and CDR2 YYNGEE. The CDR3 runs to 13 residues. Sequences were obtained from PBMCs. This sequence originates from a human donor in good health (CMV status not recorded). Some clones in this sample may be carry-over from other donors' samples. This chain joins TRBV9 and TRBJ1-2; no definite D call. The CDR3 nucleotides are TGTGCCAGCAGCGTATCCCCTAACTATGGCTACACCTTC. Translated, it gives CASSVSPNYGYTF.